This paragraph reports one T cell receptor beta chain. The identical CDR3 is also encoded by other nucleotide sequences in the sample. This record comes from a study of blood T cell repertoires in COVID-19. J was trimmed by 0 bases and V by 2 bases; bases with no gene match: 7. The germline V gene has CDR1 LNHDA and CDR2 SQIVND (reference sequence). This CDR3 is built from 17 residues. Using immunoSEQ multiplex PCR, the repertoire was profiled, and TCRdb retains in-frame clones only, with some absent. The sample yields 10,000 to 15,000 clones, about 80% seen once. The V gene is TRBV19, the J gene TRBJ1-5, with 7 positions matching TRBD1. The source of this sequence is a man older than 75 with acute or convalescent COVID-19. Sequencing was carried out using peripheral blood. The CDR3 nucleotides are TGTGCCAGTAGTATAAGGAGGGGGCCGGTTAGCAATCAGCCCCAGCATTTT. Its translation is CASSIRRGPVSNQPQHF.